This record concerns one T cell receptor (beta chain) sequence. Only a few counts were recorded for this clonotype. Its antigen is currently not known. There are no base qualities to consult, and no much larger clone falls within one base. Library creation used 5' RACE. The sequencer listed for this sample is Illumina HiSeq 2000. Template switching introduced a universal primer binding site; the final cDNA contained a unique molecular identifier, enabling accurate counting of TCR cDNA molecules. Specific primers in the conserved constant-segment region were used to synthesize first-strand cDNA for the TCR alpha and beta chains. To control for contamination, each cDNA library was double barcoded with a SMART-Mk sample barcode plus Illumina barcodes. Two successive PCR steps introduced TruSeq adapter sequences along with Illumina sample barcodes. Sequencing of the TCR alpha and beta cDNA libraries was done on the Illumina HiSeq platform using custom primers. In the paper's pipeline: MiGEC was used to process raw reads and extract unique molecular identifiers, and MiXCR was used to find CDR3 positions. Recombination models were inferred per individual with the repgenHMM and IGoR tools using an EM algorithm. Shared clonotypes were analyzed with the tcR package in R, and sharing was normalized by the product of cloneset sizes. To study raw recombination free of thymic and clonal selection effects, out-of-frame nonproductive sequences were analyzed. TCRdb reprocessed the public reads (quality trimming at Q25 with fastp, clone calling with MiXCR) and kept in-frame beta chains. Under each unique CDR3 protein, matching rows form one entry showing the most common genes and DNA. The V and J calls were not made by the authors but by TCRdb's processing. The sample table contains some 710,000 distinct CDR3 sequences; only one count was recorded for 6% to 6.5% of them. Approximately 2% of the sample rests with the top ten.

Every donor was a healthy Caucasian. The researchers also sequenced three unrelated adults who were not twins: a male aged 18 to 29, a male aged 50 to 60, and a female aged 50 to 60. Miltenyi CD45RO+ enrichment and human naive T-cell isolation kits were used to isolate memory (CD45RO+) and naive T cells from PBMC. From a lookup of the germline V gene, CDR1 and CDR2 are SQVTM and ANQGSEA. V loses 3 bases of germline sequence and J loses 5 bases, and the interval between the two ends is 7 bases. Inclusive of the bounding cysteine and phenylalanine, the CDR3 is 12 residues long. The only DNA kept is the CDR3, 36 bases in frame from the first base. The sample comes from a study of identical twins (dated by TCRdb to about 2016). General notes on the study: To test whether fetal clonotypes persist, the study used deep sequencing on TCR alpha and beta repertoires from monozygotic twins, unrelated adults of various ages, and cord blood. To rule out contamination, the twin experiments were replicated at different times with different library preparation protocols. General study outcomes and caveats: Zero-insertion analyses could be partly confounded by invariant T cells such as MAIT and iNKT, though diverse VJ usage argued against such confounding for most clonotypes. Fewer insertions were carried by abundant cord blood beta clonotypes, a similar but weaker trend appeared in young adult naive repertoires, and no such trend appeared in memory repertoires. In beta out-of-frame sequences, excess twin sharing was weaker, because having fewer shared sequences lowered the signal-to-noise ratio. Compared with coincidental sharing between unrelated individuals, out-of-frame TCR alpha sequences shared between twins showed an excess of sequences with low generation probability. In monozygotic twins, recombination models systematically underestimated out-of-frame TCR alpha sharing, but the models matched the sharing seen between unrelated individuals. Because the same donors could not be followed over many years, the conclusions depended on cross-sectional statistical analysis.

The V and J genes are TRBV29-1 and TRBJ2-2, with TRBD2 tentatively as D gene (6 bases match). The source material was naive T cells sorted from blood. What the cell subset or site label conveys for this sample: cells isolated with a human naive T-cell isolation kit. This clonotype originated in a man between 18 and 29 years old in good health. Here the CDR3 is given as CSVEGTTGELFF. DNA sequence: TGCAGCGTTGAGGGGACTACCGGGGAGCTGTTTTTT.